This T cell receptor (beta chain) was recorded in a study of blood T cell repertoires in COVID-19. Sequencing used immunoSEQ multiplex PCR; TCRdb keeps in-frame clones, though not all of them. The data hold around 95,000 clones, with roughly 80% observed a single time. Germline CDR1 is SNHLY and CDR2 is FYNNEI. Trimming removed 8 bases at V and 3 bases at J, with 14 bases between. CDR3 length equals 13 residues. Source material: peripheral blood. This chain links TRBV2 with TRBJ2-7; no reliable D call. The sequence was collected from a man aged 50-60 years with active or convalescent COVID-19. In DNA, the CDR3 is TGTGCCAGCTCGGTTAGATCCATCTACGAGCAGTACTTC. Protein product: CASSVRSIYEQYF. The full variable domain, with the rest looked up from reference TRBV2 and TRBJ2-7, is EPEVTQTPSHQVTQMGQEVILRCVPISNHLYFYWYRQILGQKVEFLVSFYNNEISEKSEIFDDQFSVERPDGSNFTLKIRSTKLEDSAMYFCASSVRSIYEQYFGPGTRLTVT.